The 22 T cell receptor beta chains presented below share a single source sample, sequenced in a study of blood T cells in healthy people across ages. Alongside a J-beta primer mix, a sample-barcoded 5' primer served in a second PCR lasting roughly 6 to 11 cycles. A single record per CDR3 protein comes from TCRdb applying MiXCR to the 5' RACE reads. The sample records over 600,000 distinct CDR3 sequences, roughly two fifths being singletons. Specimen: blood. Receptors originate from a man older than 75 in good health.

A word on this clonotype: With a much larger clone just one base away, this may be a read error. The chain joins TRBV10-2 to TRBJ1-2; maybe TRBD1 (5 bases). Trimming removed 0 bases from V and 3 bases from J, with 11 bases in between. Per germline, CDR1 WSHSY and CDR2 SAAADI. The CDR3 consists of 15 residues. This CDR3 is CASSESTERDYGYTF. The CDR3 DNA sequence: TGCGCCAGCAGTGAGTCGACAGAACGGGACTATGGCTACACCTTC.

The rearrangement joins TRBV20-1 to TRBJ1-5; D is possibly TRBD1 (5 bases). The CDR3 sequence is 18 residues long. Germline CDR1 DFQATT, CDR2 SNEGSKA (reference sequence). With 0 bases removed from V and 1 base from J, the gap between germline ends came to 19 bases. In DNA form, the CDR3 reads TGCAGTGCTAGAGATCTGGCAGTGGGGACGGCGAGCAATCAGCCCCAGCATTTT. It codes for CSARDLAVGTASNQPQHF.

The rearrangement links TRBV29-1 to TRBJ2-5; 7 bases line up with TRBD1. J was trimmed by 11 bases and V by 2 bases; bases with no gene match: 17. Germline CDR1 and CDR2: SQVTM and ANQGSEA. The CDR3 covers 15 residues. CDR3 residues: CSVEPLGTAYNEQYF. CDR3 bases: TGCAGCGTTGAACCTCTTGGGACAGCCTACAATGAGCAGTACTTC.

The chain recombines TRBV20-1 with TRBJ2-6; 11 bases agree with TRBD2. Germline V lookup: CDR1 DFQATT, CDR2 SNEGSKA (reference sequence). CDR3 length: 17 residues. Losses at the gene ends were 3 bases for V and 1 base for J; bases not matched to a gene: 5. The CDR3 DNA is TGCAGTGCTAGCACTAGCGGGAGTAGTTCTGGGGCCAACGTCCTGACTTTC. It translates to CSASTSGSSSGANVLTF.

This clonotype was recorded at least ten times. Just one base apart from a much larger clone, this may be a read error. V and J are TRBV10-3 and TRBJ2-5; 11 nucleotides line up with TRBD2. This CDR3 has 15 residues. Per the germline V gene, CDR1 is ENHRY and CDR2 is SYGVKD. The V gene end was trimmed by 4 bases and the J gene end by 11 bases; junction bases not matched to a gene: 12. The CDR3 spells CAISVKTSGNNEQYF. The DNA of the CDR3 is TGTGCCATCAGTGTAAAGACTAGCGGGAACAATGAGCAGTACTTC.

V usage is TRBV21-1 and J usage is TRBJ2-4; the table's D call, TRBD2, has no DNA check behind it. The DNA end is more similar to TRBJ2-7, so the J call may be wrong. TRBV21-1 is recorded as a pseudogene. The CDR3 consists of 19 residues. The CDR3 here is CASSKLEREGYFQSCEQYF. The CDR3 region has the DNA TGTGCCAGCAGCAAACTTGAGCGGGAGGGCTATTTTCAGTCCTGCGAGCAGTACTTC.

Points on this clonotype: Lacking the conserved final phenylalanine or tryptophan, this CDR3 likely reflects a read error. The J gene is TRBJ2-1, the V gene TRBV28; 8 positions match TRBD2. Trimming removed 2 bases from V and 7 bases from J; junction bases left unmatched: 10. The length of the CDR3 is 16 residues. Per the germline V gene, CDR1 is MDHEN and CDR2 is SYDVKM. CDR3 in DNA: TGTGCCAGCAGTTTAAACGGGGGGGGTCGTATGAATGAGCAGTTCTTA. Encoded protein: CASSLNGGGRMNEQFL.

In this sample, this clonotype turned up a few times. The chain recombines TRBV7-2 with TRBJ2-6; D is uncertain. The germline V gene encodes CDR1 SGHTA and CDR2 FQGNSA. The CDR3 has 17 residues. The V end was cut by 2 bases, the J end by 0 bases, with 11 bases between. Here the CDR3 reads CASSLRGRSSGANVLTF. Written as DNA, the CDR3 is TGTGCCAGCAGCTTAAGAGGACGGTCCTCTGGGGCCAACGTCCTGACTTTC.

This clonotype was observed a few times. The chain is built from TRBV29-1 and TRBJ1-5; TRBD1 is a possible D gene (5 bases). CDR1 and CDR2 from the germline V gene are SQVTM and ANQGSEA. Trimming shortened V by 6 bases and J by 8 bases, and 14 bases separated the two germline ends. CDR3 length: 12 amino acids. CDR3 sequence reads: CSVSEQGEPQHF. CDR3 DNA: TGCAGCGTCTCCGAGCAGGGTGAGCCCCAGCATTTT.

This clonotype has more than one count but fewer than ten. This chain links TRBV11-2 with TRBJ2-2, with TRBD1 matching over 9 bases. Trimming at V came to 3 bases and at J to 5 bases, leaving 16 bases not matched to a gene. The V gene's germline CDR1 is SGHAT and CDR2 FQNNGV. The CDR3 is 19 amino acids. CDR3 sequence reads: CASSFYDSGTGFVTGELFF. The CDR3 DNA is TGTGCCAGCAGCTTTTATGATTCCGGGACAGGGTTTGTTACCGGGGAGCTGTTTTTT.

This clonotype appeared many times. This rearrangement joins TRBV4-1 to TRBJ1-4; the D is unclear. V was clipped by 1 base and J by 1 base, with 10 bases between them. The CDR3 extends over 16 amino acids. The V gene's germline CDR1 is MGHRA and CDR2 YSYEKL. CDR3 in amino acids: CASSQAPTGTNEKLFF. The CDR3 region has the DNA TGCGCCAGCAGCCAAGCCCCCACGGGAACTAATGAAAAACTGTTTTTT.

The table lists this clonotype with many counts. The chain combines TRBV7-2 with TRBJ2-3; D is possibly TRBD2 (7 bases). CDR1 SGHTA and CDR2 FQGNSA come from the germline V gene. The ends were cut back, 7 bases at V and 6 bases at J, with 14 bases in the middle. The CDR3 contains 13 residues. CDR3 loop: CASKGGGPDTQYF. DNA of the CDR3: TGTGCCAGCAAAGGGGGGGGCCCCGATACGCAGTATTTT.

The CDR3 reads CASSPSPGTGGSGEQFF. The CDR3, as DNA: TGTGCCAGCAGCCCTAGCCCCGGGACAGGGGGAAGTGGTGAGCAGTTCTTC. The chain joins TRBV9 to TRBJ2-1; 11 bases fit TRBD1. CDR1 is SGDLS and CDR2 is YYNGEE in the germline V gene. Unmatched junction bases numbered 15, after V lost 4 bases and J lost 9 bases. The CDR3 length is 17 residues.

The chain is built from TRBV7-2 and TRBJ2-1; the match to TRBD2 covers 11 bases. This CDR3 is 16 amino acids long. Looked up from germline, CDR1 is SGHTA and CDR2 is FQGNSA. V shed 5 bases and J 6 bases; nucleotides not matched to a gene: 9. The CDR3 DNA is TGTGCCAGCAGCCCCCAGACTAGCGGGACACTCAATGAGCAGTTCTTC. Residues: CASSPQTSGTLNEQFF. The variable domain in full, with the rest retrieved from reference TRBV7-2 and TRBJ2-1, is GAGVSQSPSNKVTEKGKDVELRCDPISGHTALYWYRQSLGQGLEFLIYFQGNSAPDKSGLPSDRFSAERTGGSVSTLTIQRTQQEDSAVYLCASSPQTSGTLNEQFFGPGTRLTVL.

This chain's CDR3 is CASSLVGAGRIFYNEQYF. CDR3 DNA: TGTGCCAGCAGCTTAGTAGGCGCAGGACGGATTTTTTACAATGAGCAGTACTTC. The chain links TRBV7-9 to TRBJ2-1, with D hard to call. The DNA end lines up better with TRBJ2-7; the J call may be wrong. CDR1 and CDR2 from the germline V gene are SEHNR and FQNEAQ (reference sequence). This CDR3 contains 18 residues.

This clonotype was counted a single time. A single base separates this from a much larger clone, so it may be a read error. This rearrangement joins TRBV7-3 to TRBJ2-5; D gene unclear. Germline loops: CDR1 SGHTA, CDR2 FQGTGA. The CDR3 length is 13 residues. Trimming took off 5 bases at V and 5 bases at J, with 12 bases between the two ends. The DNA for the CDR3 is TGTGCCAGCAGCCCTTGGGTGGGGGAGACCCAGTACTTC. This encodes CASSPWVGETQYF.

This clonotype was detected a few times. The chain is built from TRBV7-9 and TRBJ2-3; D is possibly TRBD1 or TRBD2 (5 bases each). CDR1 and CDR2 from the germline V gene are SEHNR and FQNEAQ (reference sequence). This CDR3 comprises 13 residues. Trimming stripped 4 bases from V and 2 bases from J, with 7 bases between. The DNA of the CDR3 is TGTGCCAGCAGCTATGGGACCACAGATACGCAGTATTTT. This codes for CASSYGTTDTQYF.

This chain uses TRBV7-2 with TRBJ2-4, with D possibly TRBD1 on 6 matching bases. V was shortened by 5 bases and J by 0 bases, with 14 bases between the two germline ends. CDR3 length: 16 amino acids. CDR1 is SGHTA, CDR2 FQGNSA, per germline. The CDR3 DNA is TGTGCCAGCAGCCGCGGACAGTCAATAGCCAAAAACATTCAGTACTTC. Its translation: CASSRGQSIAKNIQYF.

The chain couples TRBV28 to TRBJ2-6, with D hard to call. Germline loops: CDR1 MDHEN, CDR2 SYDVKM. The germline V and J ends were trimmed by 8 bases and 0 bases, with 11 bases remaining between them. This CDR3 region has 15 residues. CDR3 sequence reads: CASRSQSSGANVLTF. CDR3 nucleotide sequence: TGTGCCAGCCGGTCACAGAGCTCTGGGGCCAACGTCCTGACTTTC.

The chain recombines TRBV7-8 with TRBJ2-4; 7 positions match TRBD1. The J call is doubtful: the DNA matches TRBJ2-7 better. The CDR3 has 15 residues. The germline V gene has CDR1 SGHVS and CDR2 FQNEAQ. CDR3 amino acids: CASRVTGTDYYEQYF. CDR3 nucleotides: TGTGCCAGCAGAGTTACCGGGACAGATTACTACGAGCAGTACTTC.

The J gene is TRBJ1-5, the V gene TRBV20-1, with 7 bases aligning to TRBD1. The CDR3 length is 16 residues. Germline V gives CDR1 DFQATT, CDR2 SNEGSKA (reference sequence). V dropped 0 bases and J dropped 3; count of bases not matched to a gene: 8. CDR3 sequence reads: CSARERQGSDNQPQHF. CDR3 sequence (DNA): TGCAGTGCTAGAGAGAGACAGGGCTCGGACAATCAGCCCCAGCATTTT.

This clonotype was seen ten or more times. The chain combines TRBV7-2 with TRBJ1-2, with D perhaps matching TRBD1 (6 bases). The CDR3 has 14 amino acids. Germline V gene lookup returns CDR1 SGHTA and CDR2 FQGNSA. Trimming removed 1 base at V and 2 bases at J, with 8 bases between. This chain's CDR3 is CASSLGDTNYGYTF. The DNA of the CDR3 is TGTGCCAGCAGCTTAGGGGACACCAACTATGGCTACACCTTC. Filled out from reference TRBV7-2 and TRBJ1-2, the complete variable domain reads GAGVSQSPSNKVTEKGKDVELRCDPISGHTALYWYRQSLGQGLEFLIYFQGNSAPDKSGLPSDRFSAERTGGSVSTLTIQRTQQEDSAVYLCASSLGDTNYGYTFGSGTRLTVV.